Presented here are 19 T cell receptor beta chains from one specimen sequenced in a study of T cell changes during pregnancy in multiple sclerosis (dated by TCRdb to the late 2010s). Libraries were constructed by the immunoSEQ multiplex PCR assay. TCRdb limited this immuneACCESS table to in-frame rearrangements with V and J called. A share of clones is missing; checked studies link under half to unresolved V genes, and the rest is unexplained. This sample lists around 88,000 clones; about 91% were detected once. The ten largest clones take up less than 2.5% of the sample. Source: peripheral blood, taken after pregnancy. The receptors derive from a female donor in good health, enrolled as a control in a pregnancy study.

The chain carries TRBV29-1 and TRBJ2-7, with 9 bases fitting TRBD1. Trimming removed 6 bases from V and 8 bases from J; junction bases left unmatched: 11. The CDR3 length is 13 residues. Germline lookup yields CDR1 SQVTM and CDR2 ANQGSEA. CDR3 DNA: TGCAGCGTCGTGGACAGGGGCAATTTCCAGCAGTACTTC. Translated: CSVVDRGNFQQYF.

This chain joins TRBV13 and TRBJ1-3; 7 nucleotides line up with TRBD1. V trimming: 5 bases; J trimming: 1 base; junction bases outside the gene matches: 8. The germline gives CDR1 PRHDT, CDR2 FYEKMQ (reference sequence). The CDR3 is made up of 16 amino acids. Here the CDR3 reads CASSKGQAQSGNTIYF. In DNA form, the CDR3 reads TGTGCCAGCAGCAAAGGACAGGCTCAATCTGGAAACACCATATATTTT.

The rearrangement joins TRBV28 to TRBJ2-2; 8 bases are shared with TRBD2. Germline CDR1 MDHEN, CDR2 SYDVKM. The CDR3 contains 13 residues. The J segment lost 6 bases and the V segment lost 7 bases, leaving 4 bases of the junction unmatched. The chain's CDR3 is CASNRGGAGELFF. The CDR3 coding sequence is TGTGCCAGCAACCGGGGGGGGGCCGGGGAGCTGTTTTTT.

The genes are TRBV18 and TRBJ2-2; 10 bases fit TRBD2. The CDR3 length is 15 residues. The trim removed 3 bases at V and 6 bases at J, leaving 4 bases unmatched. Germline CDR1 KGHSH, CDR2 LQKENI. The CDR3 region has the DNA TGTGCCAGCTCACCTCCCGGGACTAGCGCCGGGGAGCTGTTTTTT. This gives the protein CASSPPGTSAGELFF.

The chain combines TRBV4-1 with TRBJ1-4; tentatively, D is TRBD1 (5 bases). Trimming left V 1 base short and J 3 bases short, with 9 bases between. The CDR3 is 15 residues long. The germline CDR1 and CDR2 sequences are MGHRA and YSYEKL. CDR3 in amino acids: CASSQGTFANEKLFF. For the CDR3, the DNA is TGCGCCAGCAGCCAAGGGACATTTGCTAATGAAAAACTGTTTTTT.

The genes are TRBV11-2 and TRBJ2-1; 12 nucleotides match TRBD2. The CDR3 covers 15 residues. The J segment lost 8 bases and the V segment lost 7 bases, leaving 9 bases of the junction unmatched. Per germline, CDR1 SGHAT and CDR2 FQNNGV. The CDR3 region is CASNNGLAGIDEQFF. CDR3 nucleotides: TGTGCCAGCAACAACGGACTAGCGGGAATTGATGAGCAGTTCTTC.

The rearrangement links TRBV7-8 to TRBJ2-3; TRBD2 is a possible D gene (6 bases). V was pared by 1 base and J by 4 bases, with 9 bases between. The CDR3 runs to 14 residues. Germline CDR1 reads SGHVS; CDR2 reads FQNEAQ. DNA of the CDR3: TGTGCCAGCAGCTTAGTCCCGGGAGCAGATACGCAGTATTTT. It is translated as CASSLVPGADTQYF.

The chain is built from TRBV5-1 and TRBJ2-7; tentatively, D is TRBD2 (5 bases). CDR1 is SGHRS and CDR2 is YFSETQ in the germline V gene. The CDR3 length is 15 residues. V was clipped by 2 bases and J by 0 bases, with 12 bases between them. The CDR3 nucleotides are TGCGCCAGCAGCTTATTGGAGACTAACTCCTACGAGCAGTACTTC. Translating gives CASSLLETNSYEQYF.

V is TRBV7-3 and J is TRBJ2-5; D remains ambiguous. V lost 2 bases to trimming and J lost 7 bases, with 11 bases between them. This CDR3 has 13 amino acids. Germline V lookup: CDR1 SGHTA, CDR2 FQGTGA. The CDR3 DNA sequence: TGTGCCAGCAGCTTATCCCGAGATGGGACCCAGTACTTC. It encodes CASSLSRDGTQYF. Full variable domain (remainder filled in from reference TRBV7-3 and TRBJ2-5): GAGVSQTPSNKVTEKGKYVELRCDPISGHTALYWYRQSLGQGPEFLIYFQGTGAADDSGLPNDRFFAVRPEGSVSTLKIQRTERGDSAVYLCASSLSRDGTQYFGPGTRLLVL.

The chain links TRBV5-1 to TRBJ2-5, with D perhaps TRBD1 (6 bases). The CDR3 is made up of 15 amino acids. The ends were cut back, 0 bases at V and 4 bases at J, with 13 bases in the middle. Germline V gene lookup returns CDR1 SGHRS and CDR2 YFSETQ. Here the CDR3 DNA reads TGCGCCAGCAGCTTGGATACAGGGTATCGAGAGACCCAGTACTTC. Residues: CASSLDTGYRETQYF.

In its sample, this clone was seen a few times. The J gene is TRBJ1-1, the V gene TRBV6-5; D unclear. V was pared by 3 bases and J by 4 bases, with 12 bases between. CDR3 length: 14 residues. Germline CDR1 MNHEY, CDR2 SVGAGI. CDR3 protein: CASSYSAGGTEAFF. The CDR3 DNA reads as TGTGCCAGCAGTTATTCGGCGGGAGGCACTGAAGCTTTCTTT.

This clone was seen a single time. The gene calls are TRBV19 and TRBJ2-5; 9 nucleotides line up with TRBD1. Germline V lookup: CDR1 LNHDA, CDR2 SQIVND (reference sequence). The CDR3 has 13 residues. V shed 5 bases, J shed 3 bases, and the junction held 1 base outside the gene matches. This CDR3 is CASSRDREETQYF. The CDR3, as DNA: TGTGCCAGTAGTCGGGACAGGGAAGAGACCCAGTACTTC.

V and J are TRBV30 and TRBJ2-7, with 7 bases lining up with TRBD1. V lost 3 bases, J lost 7 bases, and 9 bases stayed unmatched. Germline CDR1 is GTSNPN and CDR2 is SVGIG (reference sequence). CDR3 length: 13 amino acids. CDR3 nucleotides: TGTGCCTGGAGCCGAGGGGGCCGGGGTGAGCAGTACTTC. Its translation: CAWSRGGRGEQYF. Filled out from reference TRBV30 and TRBJ2-7, the complete variable domain reads SQTIHQWPATLVQPVGSPLSLECTVEGTSNPNLYWYRQAAGRGLQLLFYSVGIGQISSEVPQNLSASRPQDRQFILSSKKLLLSDSGFYLCAWSRGGRGEQYFGPGTRLTVT.

The V call is TRBV18, the J call TRBJ2-5; weak D call: TRBD2 (5 bases). The CDR3 loop spans 12 amino acids. V was clipped by 4 bases and J by 5 bases, with 8 bases between them. The germline V gene encodes CDR1 KGHSH and CDR2 LQKENI. The DNA for the CDR3 is TGTGCCAGCTCACGGGAGATGGAGACCCAGTACTTC. It specifies CASSREMETQYF.

The chain employs TRBV18 and TRBJ2-1, with 10 positions matching TRBD2. The trim removed 6 bases at V and 4 bases at J, leaving 6 bases unmatched. The germline gives CDR1 KGHSH, CDR2 LQKENI. The CDR3 sequence is 15 residues long. The CDR3 loop reads CASSASGGGYNEQFF. CDR3 DNA sequence: TGTGCCAGCTCCGCAAGCGGGGGGGGGTACAATGAGCAGTTCTTC.

V gene TRBV2 combines with J gene TRBJ2-3, with a tentative D call TRBD2 (5 bases). CDR1 is SNHLY and CDR2 is FYNNEI in the germline V gene. Trimming stripped 3 bases from V and 6 bases from J, with 13 bases between. This CDR3 spans 14 amino acids. The CDR3 DNA sequence: TGTGCCAGCAGTGACAGAGACTACCCCGATACGCAGTATTTT. Its protein product is CASSDRDYPDTQYF.

This sequence joins TRBV9 and TRBJ1-2, with TRBD1 matching over 7 bases. Germline values: CDR1 SGDLS, CDR2 YYNGEE. V shed 4 bases, J shed 0 bases, and the junction held 9 bases outside the gene matches. The CDR3 contains 16 residues. The DNA for the CDR3 is TGTGCCAGCAGCCCGCACACAGGGGCTCCTAACTATGGCTACACCTTC. Its translation: CASSPHTGAPNYGYTF.

V usage is TRBV7-9 and J usage is TRBJ1-5, with D perhaps TRBD1 (5 bases). Looked up from germline, CDR1 is SEHNR and CDR2 is FQNEAQ (reference sequence). CDR3 length: 13 residues. Trimming left V 3 bases short and J 5 bases short, with 8 bases between. The CDR3 protein is CASSFLRDQPQHF. In DNA, the CDR3 is TGTGCCAGCAGCTTTCTCAGGGATCAGCCCCAGCATTTT.

This sequence joins TRBV7-8 and TRBJ2-2, with D possibly TRBD1 on 5 matching bases. Germline CDR1 reads SGHVS; CDR2 reads FQNEAQ. The V end was cut by 5 bases, the J end by 0 bases, with 19 bases between. This CDR3 is built from 18 residues. CDR3 amino acids: CASSPYSRQGANTGELFF. The CDR3 DNA reads TGTGCCAGCAGCCCCTATAGCCGTCAGGGCGCGAACACCGGGGAGCTGTTTTTT.